This T cell receptor (beta chain) was profiled in a study of T cell responses to AZD1222 COVID-19 vaccine. This clone has a single count. Its specificity is not known. Trimming at V came to 4 bases and at J to 5 bases, leaving 6 bases not matched to a gene. From germline, CDR1 is LGHDT and CDR2 YNNKEL (reference sequence). CDR3 size: 14 residues. Findings of the study overall: Seropositivity was recorded at baseline in only 6 or 7 AZD1222 recipients. Mostly white British, mostly female donors; authors suggested clonal diversity may be underestimated. Spike-specific TCR breadth rose after two AZD1222 doses, and depth rose as well.

Sequenced by immunoSEQ multiplex PCR; TCRdb stores in-frame clones only, minus some. This repertoire shows more than 110,000 clones, 80% to 95% found once; its top ten account for 3% to 3.5%. This chain links TRBV3-1 (or the pseudogene TRBV3-2) with TRBJ2-5; 8 bases are a match to TRBD2. The sequence was collected from an adult in good health. The source was peripheral blood, collected on day 0 of AZD1222 vaccination. CDR3 residues: CASSPDPGGETQYF. CDR3 DNA sequence: TGTGCCAGCAGCCCGGACCCGGGAGGGGAGACCCAGTACTTC.